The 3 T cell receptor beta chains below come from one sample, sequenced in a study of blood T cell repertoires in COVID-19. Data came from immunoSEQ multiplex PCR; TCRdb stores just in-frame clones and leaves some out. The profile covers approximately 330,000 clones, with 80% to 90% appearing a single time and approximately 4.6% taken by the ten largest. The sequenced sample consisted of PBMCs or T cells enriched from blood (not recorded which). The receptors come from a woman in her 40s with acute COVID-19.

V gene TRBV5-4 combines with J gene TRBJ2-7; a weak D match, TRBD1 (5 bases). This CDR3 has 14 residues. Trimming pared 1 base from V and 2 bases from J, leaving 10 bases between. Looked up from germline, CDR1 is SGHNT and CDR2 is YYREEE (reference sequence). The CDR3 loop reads CASSLNDRTYEQYF. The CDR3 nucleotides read TGTGCCAGCAGCTTGAATGACAGAACCTACGAGCAGTACTTC. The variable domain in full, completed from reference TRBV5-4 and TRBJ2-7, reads ETGVTQSPTHLIKTRGQQVTLRCSSQSGHNTVSWYQQALGQGPQFIFQYYREEENGRGNFPPRFSGLQFPNYSSELNVNALELDDSALYLCASSLNDRTYEQYFGPGTRLTVT.

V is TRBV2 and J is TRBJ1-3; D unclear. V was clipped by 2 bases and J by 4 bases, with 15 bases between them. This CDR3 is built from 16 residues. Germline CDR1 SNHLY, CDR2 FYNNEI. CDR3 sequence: CASSETGVATGNTIYF. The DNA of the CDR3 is TGTGCCAGCAGTGAAACCGGGGTGGCTACGGGAAACACCATATATTTT.

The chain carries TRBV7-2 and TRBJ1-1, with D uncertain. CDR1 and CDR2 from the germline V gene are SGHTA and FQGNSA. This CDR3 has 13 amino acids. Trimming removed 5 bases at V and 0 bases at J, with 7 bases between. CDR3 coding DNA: TGTGCCAGCAGCCAATACATGAACACTGAAGCTTTCTTT. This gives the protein CASSQYMNTEAFF.